This is a list of T cell receptor beta chains from one sample in a study of blood T cell repertoires in COVID-19. TCRdb keeps only in-frame clones here, not all; method: immunoSEQ multiplex PCR. Of about 420,000 clones in the sample, roughly 89% were seen once. Sequencing used peripheral blood. The receptors were gathered from a man between 18 and 29 years old with COVID-19, enrolled during active disease. Both conserved end residues are part of each CDR3. Each record gives: CDR3 protein, CDR3 DNA, CDR3 length, clone size, D gene, V gene, J gene. The D gene is left open where the match is weak. Not every row has a clone size; where given, it reads once, few, many or a size class.

CDR3 protein: CAWSPGHSYEQYF
CDR3 DNA: TGTGCCTGGAGTCCGGGACATTCCTACGAGCAGTACTTC
CDR3 length: 13
clone size: NA
D gene: NA
V gene: TRBV30
J gene: TRBJ2-7

CDR3 protein: CASSRQGSDGLFF
CDR3 DNA: TGTGCCAGCAGTCGACAGGGGTCGGATGGGCTGTTTTTT
CDR3 length: 13
clone size: NA
D gene: TRBD1
V gene: TRBV6-5
J gene: TRBJ2-2

CDR3 protein: CASSPSDF
CDR3 DNA: TGTGCCAGCAGTCCCAGCGACTTC
CDR3 length: 8
clone size: NA
D gene: NA
V gene: TRBV7-9
J gene: TRBJ2-7

CDR3 protein: CATKALGQTTNEKLFF
CDR3 DNA: TGTGCCACCAAAGCATTGGGGCAAACAACTAATGAAAAACTGTTTTTT
CDR3 length: 16
clone size: NA
D gene: NA
V gene: TRBV24-1
J gene: TRBJ1-4

CDR3 protein: CARSIRQGSTDTQYF
CDR3 DNA: TGTGCCAGAAGCATAAGACAGGGTAGCACAGATACGCAGTATTTT
CDR3 length: 15
clone size: NA
D gene: TRBD1
V gene: TRBV5-3
J gene: TRBJ2-3

CDR3 protein: CASSLTSADTQYF
CDR3 DNA: TGTGCCAGCAGCTTAACTAGCGCAGATACGCAGTATTTT
CDR3 length: 13
clone size: NA
D gene: TRBD2
V gene: TRBV7-9
J gene: TRBJ2-3

CDR3 protein: CASSLVAGGPPGRETQYF
CDR3 DNA: TGTGCCAGCAGCTTAGTGGCGGGAGGGCCACCCGGGCGAGAGACCCAGTACTTC
CDR3 length: 18
clone size: NA
D gene: TRBD2
V gene: TRBV7-9
J gene: TRBJ2-5

CDR3 protein: CASSLTVGQINEQFF
CDR3 DNA: TGTGCCAGCAGCCTAACGGTGGGGCAGATCAATGAGCAGTTCTTC
CDR3 length: 15
clone size: NA
D gene: NA
V gene: TRBV11-3
J gene: TRBJ2-1

CDR3 protein: CASSQDPRGGDFSYNEQFF
CDR3 DNA: TGCGCCAGCAGCCAAGATCCGAGAGGGGGCGATTTCTCCTACAATGAGCAGTTCTTC
CDR3 length: 19
clone size: NA
D gene: TRBD1
V gene: TRBV4-1
J gene: TRBJ2-1

CDR3 protein: CASSTPGNDYGYTF
CDR3 DNA: TGTGCCAGTAGTACGCCAGGGAACGACTATGGCTACACCTTC
CDR3 length: 14
clone size: NA
D gene: NA
V gene: TRBV19
J gene: TRBJ1-2

CDR3 protein: CARARDRGFYEQYF
CDR3 DNA: TGTGCCAGAGCCCGGGACAGGGGGTTTTACGAGCAGTACTTC
CDR3 length: 14
clone size: once
D gene: TRBD1
V gene: TRBV9
J gene: TRBJ2-7

CDR3 protein: CASEGLAGGTQYF
CDR3 DNA: TGCGCCAGCGAGGGACTAGCGGGAGGCACGCAGTATTTT
CDR3 length: 13
clone size: NA
D gene: TRBD2
V gene: TRBV10-1
J gene: TRBJ2-3

CDR3 protein: CASSFLAQTQYF
CDR3 DNA: TGTGCCAGCAGCTTCCTAGCACAGACCCAGTACTTC
CDR3 length: 12
clone size: NA
D gene: NA
V gene: TRBV11-2
J gene: TRBJ2-5

CDR3 protein: CASREVYSNQPQHF
CDR3 DNA: TGTGCCAGCAGAGAGGTGTATAGCAATCAGCCCCAGCATTTT
CDR3 length: 14
clone size: NA
D gene: NA
V gene: TRBV2
J gene: TRBJ1-5

CDR3 protein: CASSLSHTSYEQYF
CDR3 DNA: TGTGCCAGTAGTCTATCCCATACTTCCTACGAGCAGTACTTC
CDR3 length: 14
clone size: NA
D gene: NA
V gene: TRBV19
J gene: TRBJ2-7

CDR3 protein: CASSQAGTGEGYTF
CDR3 DNA: TGTGCCAGCAGCCAAGCCGGGACAGGAGAGGGCTACACCTTC
CDR3 length: 14
clone size: NA
D gene: TRBD1
V gene: TRBV3-1/TRBV3-2
J gene: TRBJ1-2

CDR3 protein: CASSSEGGHKDTQYF
CDR3 DNA: TGTGCCAGCAGCTCCGAGGGGGGGCATAAAGATACGCAGTATTTT
CDR3 length: 15
clone size: once
D gene: NA
V gene: TRBV2
J gene: TRBJ2-3

CDR3 protein: CASSFRRGLRGTEAFF
CDR3 DNA: TGTGCCAGCAGTTTCCGGAGAGGGCTCAGAGGCACTGAAGCTTTCTTT
CDR3 length: 16
clone size: NA
D gene: NA
V gene: TRBV6-5
J gene: TRBJ1-1

CDR3 protein: CASSREGGRSPDEQYF
CDR3 DNA: TGTGCCAGCAGTAGGGAGGGGGGCCGGAGTCCCGACGAGCAGTACTTC
CDR3 length: 16
clone size: NA
D gene: NA
V gene: TRBV4-2
J gene: TRBJ2-7

CDR3 protein: CASSQRRGSYEQYF
CDR3 DNA: TGCGCCAGCAGCCAGCGGCGCGGCAGCTACGAGCAGTACTTC
CDR3 length: 14
clone size: NA
D gene: NA
V gene: TRBV4-1
J gene: TRBJ2-7

CDR3 protein: CARNPTGFGVTSGYTF
CDR3 DNA: TGTGCCAGAAACCCGACAGGGTTCGGGGTTACGAGTGGCTACACCTTC
CDR3 length: 16
clone size: NA
D gene: TRBD1
V gene: TRBV6-4
J gene: TRBJ1-2

CDR3 protein: CASSALGPWAGGTYEQYF
CDR3 DNA: TGCGCCAGCAGTGCCTTGGGTCCCTGGGCGGGGGGGACCTACGAGCAGTACTTC
CDR3 length: 18
clone size: NA
D gene: TRBD2
V gene: TRBV10-1
J gene: TRBJ2-7

CDR3 protein: CATSGLTTDTQYF
CDR3 DNA: TGTGCCACCTCGGGACTCACCACGGATACGCAGTATTTT
CDR3 length: 13
clone size: NA
D gene: NA
V gene: TRBV12-3/TRBV12-4
J gene: TRBJ2-3

CDR3 protein: CASSFGTGAYEQYF
CDR3 DNA: TGTGCCAGCAGCTTCGGGACAGGGGCCTACGAGCAGTACTTC
CDR3 length: 14
clone size: few
D gene: TRBD1
V gene: TRBV7-9
J gene: TRBJ2-7

CDR3 protein: CASSITGGSGNQPQHF
CDR3 DNA: TGTGCCAGTAGTATTACAGGGGGCTCTGGCAATCAGCCCCAGCATTTT
CDR3 length: 16
clone size: NA
D gene: TRBD1
V gene: TRBV19
J gene: TRBJ1-5

CDR3 protein: CASYPRSGAYEQYF
CDR3 DNA: TGTGCCAGCTACCCCCGTTCGGGTGCCTACGAGCAGTACTTC
CDR3 length: 14
clone size: NA
D gene: NA
V gene: TRBV6-5
J gene: TRBJ2-7

CDR3 protein: CASSSGTGERGEQFF
CDR3 DNA: TGTGCCAGCAGCTCCGGGACAGGGGAGAGAGGTGAGCAGTTCTTC
CDR3 length: 15
clone size: few
D gene: TRBD1
V gene: TRBV7-9
J gene: TRBJ2-1

CDR3 protein: CASSSSGTGPNEQFF
CDR3 DNA: TGTGCCAGCAGCTCCTCCGGGACAGGGCCCAATGAGCAGTTCTTC
CDR3 length: 15
clone size: NA
D gene: TRBD1
V gene: TRBV28
J gene: TRBJ2-1

CDR3 protein: CASSVSAKREADNEQFF
CDR3 DNA: TGTGCCAGCAGCGTGTCCGCAAAGCGGGAGGCAGACAATGAGCAGTTCTTC
CDR3 length: 17
clone size: NA
D gene: TRBD2
V gene: TRBV9
J gene: TRBJ2-1

CDR3 protein: CASSQDPTGRYEQYF
CDR3 DNA: TGTGCCAGCAGCCAAGACCCGACAGGACGGTACGAGCAGTACTTC
CDR3 length: 15
clone size: NA
D gene: NA
V gene: TRBV14
J gene: TRBJ2-7

CDR3 protein: CASSFIEAGNYGYTF
CDR3 DNA: TGTGCCAGCAGCTTCATTGAAGCAGGGAACTATGGCTACACCTTC
CDR3 length: 15
clone size: once
D gene: NA
V gene: TRBV3-1/TRBV3-2
J gene: TRBJ1-2

CDR3 protein: CASSLGGPEQYF
CDR3 DNA: TGTGCCAGCAGCTTGGGCGGCCCCGAGCAGTACTTC
CDR3 length: 12
clone size: NA
D gene: NA
V gene: TRBV5-6
J gene: TRBJ2-7

CDR3 protein: CASGSVHRGRADEQFF
CDR3 DNA: TGTGCCAGCGGGTCTGTCCACCGCGGGAGGGCCGATGAGCAGTTCTTC
CDR3 length: 16
clone size: NA
D gene: TRBD2
V gene: TRBV5-4
J gene: TRBJ2-1

CDR3 protein: CASSLTPGGANEQFF
CDR3 DNA: TGTGCCAGCAGTTTAACCCCGGGGGGAGCCAATGAGCAGTTCTTC
CDR3 length: 15
clone size: NA
D gene: TRBD2
V gene: TRBV27
J gene: TRBJ2-1

CDR3 protein: CASSDTRLTGETQYF
CDR3 DNA: TGTGCCAGCAGTGATACCCGACTGACCGGAGAGACCCAGTACTTC
CDR3 length: 15
clone size: NA
D gene: NA
V gene: TRBV25-1
J gene: TRBJ2-5

CDR3 protein: CASGGQGEKLFF
CDR3 DNA: TGTGCCAGCGGGGGACAGGGAGAAAAACTGTTTTTT
CDR3 length: 12
clone size: NA
D gene: TRBD1
V gene: TRBV2
J gene: TRBJ1-4

CDR3 protein: CASSAGGAPHEQYF
CDR3 DNA: TGTGCCAGCAGTGCGGGAGGGGCCCCCCACGAGCAGTACTTC
CDR3 length: 14
clone size: NA
D gene: TRBD2
V gene: TRBV7-2
J gene: TRBJ2-7

CDR3 protein: CSVEVVSGPNEQFF
CDR3 DNA: TGCAGCGTTGAAGTTGTCTCCGGTCCAAATGAGCAGTTCTTC
CDR3 length: 14
clone size: NA
D gene: NA
V gene: TRBV29-1
J gene: TRBJ2-1

CDR3 protein: CASSSQGEEQYF
CDR3 DNA: TGTGCCAGCAGCTCACAGGGTGAGGAGCAGTACTTC
CDR3 length: 12
clone size: NA
D gene: NA
V gene: TRBV5-4
J gene: TRBJ2-7

CDR3 protein: CASSADSTNTEAFF
CDR3 DNA: TGTGCCAGCAGCGCGGACAGTACGAACACTGAAGCTTTCTTT
CDR3 length: 14
clone size: NA
D gene: NA
V gene: TRBV9
J gene: TRBJ1-1

CDR3 protein: CASSPAGRETFF
CDR3 DNA: TGTGCCAGCTCACCGGCAGGGCGCGAGACTTTCTTT
CDR3 length: 12
clone size: NA
D gene: NA
V gene: TRBV18
J gene: TRBJ1-1

CDR3 protein: CASSIAASGINSYEQYF
CDR3 DNA: TGTGCCAGTAGTATAGCCGCTAGCGGGATAAATTCCTACGAGCAGTACTTC
CDR3 length: 17
clone size: NA
D gene: TRBD2
V gene: TRBV19
J gene: TRBJ2-7

CDR3 protein: CASSVFSSGNTIYF
CDR3 DNA: TGTGCCAGTAGTGTGTTTAGCTCTGGAAACACCATATATTTT
CDR3 length: 14
clone size: NA
D gene: NA
V gene: TRBV19
J gene: TRBJ1-3

CDR3 protein: CASGSTRTSGRTGELFF
CDR3 DNA: TGTGCTAGTGGTTCGACCCGGACTAGCGGGAGGACGGGGGAGCTGTTTTTT
CDR3 length: 17
clone size: NA
D gene: TRBD2
V gene: TRBV12-5
J gene: TRBJ2-2

CDR3 protein: CASSGQGAGTYNSPLHF
CDR3 DNA: TGTGCCAGCTCAGGACAGGGGGCTGGGACCTATAATTCACCCCTCCACTTT
CDR3 length: 17
clone size: NA
D gene: TRBD1
V gene: TRBV18
J gene: TRBJ1-6

CDR3 protein: CASSLTGTTYEQYF
CDR3 DNA: TGTGCCAGCAGCCTAACCGGGACTACCTACGAGCAGTACTTC
CDR3 length: 14
clone size: NA
D gene: TRBD2
V gene: TRBV5-5
J gene: TRBJ2-7

CDR3 protein: CASRRDGRREGYTF
CDR3 DNA: TGTGCCAGCAGGCGGGACGGCAGGAGGGAGGGCTACACCTTC
CDR3 length: 14
clone size: NA
D gene: NA
V gene: TRBV6-5
J gene: TRBJ1-2

CDR3 protein: CASSFDGTGHSYSTNEKLFF
CDR3 DNA: TGTGCCAGCAGTTTCGATGGTACAGGACACTCCTACTCAACTAATGAAAAACTGTTTTTT
CDR3 length: 20
clone size: NA
D gene: NA
V gene: TRBV28
J gene: TRBJ1-4

CDR3 protein: CAWSLGSSYEQYF
CDR3 DNA: TGTGCCTGGAGCCTAGGGAGCTCCTACGAGCAGTACTTC
CDR3 length: 13
clone size: NA
D gene: NA
V gene: TRBV30
J gene: TRBJ2-7

CDR3 protein: CASSAGTSGGVGETQYF
CDR3 DNA: TGTGCCAGCAGTGCCGGGACTAGCGGGGGGGTAGGAGAGACCCAGTACTTC
CDR3 length: 17
clone size: NA
D gene: TRBD2
V gene: TRBV6-1
J gene: TRBJ2-5

CDR3 protein: CATSRESSYEQYF
CDR3 DNA: TGTGCCACCAGCCGGGAGAGCTCCTACGAGCAGTACTTC
CDR3 length: 13
clone size: NA
D gene: NA
V gene: TRBV15
J gene: TRBJ2-7

CDR3 protein: CASTRRDNQPQHF
CDR3 DNA: TGTGCCAGCACCAGACGGGACAATCAGCCCCAGCATTTT
CDR3 length: 13
clone size: once
D gene: NA
V gene: TRBV12-3/TRBV12-4
J gene: TRBJ1-5

CDR3 protein: CASSLEQPSTDTQYF
CDR3 DNA: TGTGCCAGCAGCTTAGAACAACCCAGCACAGATACGCAGTATTTT
CDR3 length: 15
clone size: NA
D gene: NA
V gene: TRBV7-8
J gene: TRBJ2-3

CDR3 protein: CASSRTGSGANVLTF
CDR3 DNA: TGTGCCAGCAGCCGAACAGGGTCTGGGGCCAACGTCCTGACTTTC
CDR3 length: 15
clone size: NA
D gene: NA
V gene: TRBV5-4
J gene: TRBJ2-6

CDR3 protein: CASSLGQGNEKLFF
CDR3 DNA: TGTGCCAGCAGCTTGGGGCAGGGGAATGAAAAACTGTTTTTT
CDR3 length: 14
clone size: NA
D gene: NA
V gene: TRBV5-4
J gene: TRBJ1-4

CDR3 protein: CASSYSKGLYEQYF
CDR3 DNA: TGTGCCAGCAGTTACTCAAAGGGGTTGTACGAGCAGTACTTC
CDR3 length: 14
clone size: NA
D gene: NA
V gene: TRBV6-6
J gene: TRBJ2-7